The 26 T cell receptor beta chains below all came from one sample that was sequenced in a study of blood T cells in healthy people across ages. Sample-barcoded 5' priming and a J-beta primer mix drove a second PCR of 7 to 11 cycles. TCRdb re-called the 5' RACE reads with MiXCR, one entry per CDR3 protein. The sample includes hundreds of thousands of distinct CDR3 sequences, about 54% of them seen just once. Sequenced input: blood. The receptors shown here come from a man in his 60s in good health.

This chain links TRBV19 with TRBJ2-1; the D call may be TRBD1 or TRBD2 (5 bases each). CDR3 length: 17 amino acids. Looked up from germline, CDR1 is LNHDA and CDR2 is SQIVND (reference sequence). The V and J ends lost 3 bases and 0 bases respectively, with 15 bases between them. CDR3 sequence reads: CASSIQPSGASYNEQFF. The CDR3, as DNA: TGTGCCAGTAGTATCCAGCCGTCCGGGGCCTCCTACAATGAGCAGTTCTTC.

This clonotype occurred once. The chain has TRBV10-3 and TRBJ2-5, with 8 bases fitting TRBD2. The J call is uncertain, as TRBJ2-7 better fits the DNA end. The length of the CDR3 is 15 residues. Germline values: CDR1 ENHRY, CDR2 SYGVKD. The CDR3 DNA reads as TGTGCCATCAGGGACCTCGCGGGGGGCGTCTACGAGCAGTACTTC. This gives the protein CAIRDLAGGVYEQYF.

The CDR3, as DNA: TGTGCCAGCACCCCCGACAGGGTCTACGAGCAGTACTTC. As protein: CASTPDRVYEQYF. J is TRBJ2-7 and V is TRBV2; TRBD1 aligns across 7 bases. V dropped 7 bases and J dropped 3; count of bases not matched to a gene: 6. Germline CDR1 SNHLY, CDR2 FYNNEI. The CDR3 runs 13 residues.

The genes are TRBV4-2 and TRBJ2-1; D is tentatively TRBD1 or TRBD2 (5 bases each). This CDR3 is 17 amino acids long. Trimming took off 0 bases at V and 1 base at J, with 13 bases between the two ends. Germline V CDR1 and CDR2: LGHNA, YNFKEQ. In DNA form, the CDR3 reads TGTGCCAGCAGCCAAGATTACTCGGGGCTTTCCTACAATGAGCAGTTCTTC. Translated, it gives CASSQDYSGLSYNEQFF.

The chain joins TRBV21-1 to TRBJ2-4; TRBD2 is the table's D call, not checked against the DNA. TRBV21-1 is recorded as a pseudogene. The CDR3 covers 17 residues. CDR3 sequence reads: CASSTRIAELAKNIQYF. Written as DNA, the CDR3 is TGTGCCAGCAGCACAAGGATAGCGGAACTAGCCAAAAACATTCAGTACTTC.

The rearrangement uses TRBV29-1 and TRBJ2-1; D unresolved. Germline CDR1 SQVTM, CDR2 ANQGSEA. The CDR3 is 13 residues long. V shed 4 bases and J shed 4 bases, with 11 bases lying between them. CDR3 DNA sequence: TGCAGCGTTGGGGTATCTGTTTACAATGAGCAGTTCTTC. This gives the protein CSVGVSVYNEQFF.

The rearrangement uses TRBV20-1 and TRBJ1-2; possible D gene TRBD1, 6 bases. V gave up 6 bases and J gave up 6 bases, with 14 bases separating them. CDR3 length: 12 amino acids. Germline CDR1 reads DFQATT; CDR2 reads SNEGSKA (reference sequence). The CDR3 here is CSAEQGQNGYTF. Here the CDR3 DNA reads TGCAGTGCAGAACAGGGTCAGAATGGCTACACCTTC.

This chain uses TRBV10-1 with TRBJ1-1; maybe TRBD1 (6 bases). V gave up 3 bases and J gave up 0 bases, with 11 bases separating them. CDR3 size: 15 residues. Looked up from germline, CDR1 is WNHNN and CDR2 is SYGVQD (reference sequence). This CDR3 is CASSEKGHMNTEAFF. In DNA form, the CDR3 reads TGCGCCAGCAGTGAAAAGGGACACATGAACACTGAAGCTTTCTTT.

This clonotype occurred a few times. The gene calls are TRBV21-1 and TRBJ1-2; no check of the table's D call, TRBD1, against the DNA was made. TRBV21-1 is a pseudogene segment. There are 14 residues in the CDR3. As DNA, the CDR3 is TGTGCCAGCGGACGGGACAGAGCTAACTATGGCTACACCTTC. Amino acid sequence: CASGRDRANYGYTF.

This clonotype has just a few counts. V is TRBV5-5 and J is TRBJ1-2; no clear D gene. Trimming took off 3 bases at V and 1 base at J, with 4 bases between the two ends. CDR3 length: 12 amino acids. Germline CDR1 is SGHKS and CDR2 is YYEKEE (reference sequence). The CDR3 region is CASSSYNYGYTF. The CDR3 DNA reads TGTGCCAGCAGCTCTTATAACTATGGCTACACCTTC.

The chain links TRBV29-1 to TRBJ2-7, with 8 nucleotides matching TRBD1. V lost 6 bases, J lost 7 bases, and 8 bases stayed unmatched. This CDR3 region has 12 residues. In germline, CDR1 is SQVTM, CDR2 ANQGSEA. The CDR3 region is CSVNRGSGEQYF. CDR3 bases: TGCAGCGTGAACAGGGGGTCGGGAGAGCAGTACTTC.

The chain recombines TRBV25-1 with TRBJ2-7; D possibly corresponds to TRBD2 (5 bases). The DNA end lines up better with TRBJ2-5; the J call may be wrong. Germline assignment: CDR1 MGHDK and CDR2 SYGVNS. This CDR3 spans 15 amino acids. The CDR3 sequence is CASSEYAGGSETQYF. The CDR3 region has the DNA TGTGCCAGCAGTGAATATGCGGGTGGGAGCGAGACCCAGTACTTC.

The chain employs TRBV10-3 and TRBJ1-1, with D possibly TRBD1 on 6 matching bases. This CDR3 spans 15 amino acids. Germline V gene lookup returns CDR1 ENHRY and CDR2 SYGVKD. The V end was cut by 6 bases, the J end by 5 bases, with 19 bases between. The CDR3 spells CAIRDLSAGETEAFF. DNA of the CDR3: TGTGCCATCAGGGACCTTAGCGCAGGGGAAACTGAAGCTTTCTTT.

The chain joins TRBV20-1 to TRBJ2-6; D unresolved. The CDR3 runs to 17 residues. CDR1 is DFQATT, CDR2 SNEGSKA, per germline (reference sequence). The V end lost 3 bases, the J end lost 0 bases, and 15 bases lay between the germline ends. The CDR3 region has the DNA TGCAGTGCTAGGGACGTCTCGTATAGCTCTGGGGCCAACGTCCTGACTTTC. As protein: CSARDVSYSSGANVLTF.

The V call is TRBV20-1, the J call TRBJ2-2; no firm D call. The germline gives CDR1 DFQATT, CDR2 SNEGSKA (reference sequence). V was clipped by 1 base and J by 2 bases, with 8 bases between them. The CDR3 runs to 14 residues. The CDR3 DNA reads as TGCAGTGCTAGAGGGCAGCCAAACACCGGGGAGCTGTTTTTT. Its protein product is CSARGQPNTGELFF.

This chain joins TRBV6-5 and TRBJ1-2; 8 bases agree with TRBD1. V shed 6 bases and J 4 bases; nucleotides not matched to a gene: 7. The CDR3 totals 14 residues. Per germline, CDR1 MNHEY and CDR2 SVGAGI. The CDR3 loop is CASRNGQGGYGYTF. The CDR3, as DNA: TGTGCCAGCAGGAACGGACAGGGTGGCTATGGCTACACCTTC.

The rearrangement joins TRBV12-3 or TRBV12-4 to TRBJ2-7; tentatively, D is TRBD1 (7 bases). This CDR3 has 14 amino acids. V was clipped by 3 bases and J by 9 bases, with 18 bases between them. The CDR3 DNA reads TGTGCCAGCAGTTTCGGGTTGGAGGGGGCCACGCAGTACTTC. The encoded protein is CASSFGLEGATQYF.

This clonotype was seen only a few times. The genes are TRBV7-9 and TRBJ1-2; a weak D match, TRBD1 (6 bases). CDR1 and CDR2 from the germline V gene are SEHNR and FQNEAQ (reference sequence). Trimming took off 3 bases at V and 0 bases at J, with 11 bases between the two ends. This CDR3 is 15 amino acids long. CDR3: CASSFDRPTNYGYTF. The CDR3 DNA sequence: TGTGCCAGCAGCTTTGACAGGCCTACTAACTATGGCTACACCTTC.

This chain uses TRBV28 with TRBJ2-2; the D gene could be TRBD1 or TRBD2 (5 bases each). The CDR3 spans 16 residues. Germline CDR1 MDHEN, CDR2 SYDVKM. With 6 bases removed from V and 5 bases from J, the gap between germline ends came to 19 bases. DNA for the CDR3: TGTGCCAGCAGCCCCGGGACCCCCATAGGAACCGGGGAGCTGTTTTTT. Protein product: CASSPGTPIGTGELFF.

This clonotype has more than one count but fewer than ten. This rearrangement joins TRBV28 to TRBJ2-5; perhaps TRBD1 as D (5 bases). This CDR3 has 13 residues. Deletions cut 7 bases from V and 4 bases from J, with 13 bases between. Per germline, CDR1 MDHEN and CDR2 SYDVKM. The CDR3 bases are TGTGCCAGCACCACGATTGACAGAGAGACCCAGTACTTC. It is translated as CASTTIDRETQYF.

The chain couples TRBV6-1 to TRBJ2-5; 8 bases match TRBD1. Germline V lookup: CDR1 MNHNS, CDR2 SASEGT. The V gene end was trimmed by 1 base and the J gene end by 4 bases; junction bases not matched to a gene: 2. This CDR3 has 14 residues. The CDR3 loop reads CASSEGTGIETQYF. DNA of the CDR3: TGTGCCAGCAGTGAAGGGACAGGGATAGAGACCCAGTACTTC.

The chain recombines TRBV20-1 with TRBJ1-2; TRBD1 is a possible D gene (5 bases). In germline, CDR1 is DFQATT, CDR2 SNEGSKA (reference sequence). Trimming removed 5 bases from V and 2 bases from J, with 15 bases in between. There are 14 residues in the CDR3. The chain's CDR3 is CSAGGTALNYGYTF. The CDR3 DNA follows: TGCAGTGCTGGAGGGACGGCCTTGAACTATGGCTACACCTTC.

The V call is TRBV12-3 or TRBV12-4, the J call TRBJ2-3; perhaps D is TRBD1 or TRBD2 (6 bases each). This CDR3 has 15 amino acids. Deletions cut 4 bases from V and 5 bases from J, with 16 bases between. CDR3 coding DNA: TGTGCCAGCAGTTCCGGTGGGGGGCGAGGAGATACGCAGTATTTT. Translated, it gives CASSSGGGRGDTQYF.

This clonotype was detected once. The V and J genes are TRBV6-1 and TRBJ1-2, with 8 bases fitting TRBD1. The V gene end was trimmed by 6 bases and the J gene end by 8 bases; junction bases not matched to a gene: 8. Germline values: CDR1 MNHNS, CDR2 SASEGT. The CDR3 extends over 13 amino acids. Written as DNA, the CDR3 is TGTGCCAGCAGGAATGCAGGGGGCGTGGGCTACACCTTC. Translation gives CASRNAGGVGYTF.

V is TRBV12-3 or TRBV12-4 and J is TRBJ1-3; D is uncertain. V was trimmed by 7 bases and J by 4 bases, leaving 8 bases between them. CDR3 size: 12 residues. In DNA form, the CDR3 reads TGTGCCAGCACAGACCCCGGAAACACCATATATTTT. Amino acid sequence: CASTDPGNTIYF.

This clonotype was seen only a few times. The chain has TRBV5-1 and TRBJ2-3; D ambiguous. V lost 1 base and J 1 base, leaving 7 bases between the germline ends. The CDR3 runs to 14 residues. In germline, CDR1 is SGHRS, CDR2 YFSETQ. CDR3: CASSLKQGTDTQYF. The CDR3 region has the DNA TGCGCCAGCAGCTTGAAGCAGGGCACAGATACGCAGTATTTT.